A selection of T cell receptor beta chains follows, all from one sample in a study of blood T cell repertoires in COVID-19. This table comes from immunoSEQ multiplex PCR, and its TCRdb copy is limited to in-frame clones, with some not included. Of 450,000 to 500,000 clones listed, about 90% were seen once; the top ten hold about 0.65%. Sequencing used PBMCs or T cells enriched from blood (not recorded which). The receptor source for this set is a woman younger than 35 who had recovered from COVID-19. Both conserved end residues are part of each CDR3. D genes are given only for firm matches. The size entry is marked missing in some rows and otherwise reads once, few, many or a size class.

CDR3aa: CASSLNPPGEGYGYTF
CDR3nt: TGTGCCAGCAGTTTAAACCCTCCGGGGGAAGGCTATGGCTACACCTTC
abundance: .
d_gene: .
j_gene: TRBJ1-2
v_gene: TRBV27

CDR3aa: CATMPDRGNEKLFF
CDR3nt: TGTGCCACCATGCCGGACAGGGGGAATGAAAAACTGTTTTTT
abundance: once
d_gene: TRBD1
j_gene: TRBJ1-4
v_gene: TRBV15

CDR3aa: CASSLGHSDEQFF
CDR3nt: TGTGCCAGCAGCTTGGGACATTCAGATGAGCAGTTCTTC
abundance: .
d_gene: .
j_gene: TRBJ2-1
v_gene: TRBV5-4

CDR3aa: CAWSGQSLNQPQHF
CDR3nt: TGTGCCTGGTCCGGACAGAGCCTTAATCAGCCCCAGCATTTT
abundance: .
d_gene: .
j_gene: TRBJ1-5
v_gene: TRBV30

CDR3aa: CASSLLVGTGSTDTQYF
CDR3nt: TGTGCCAGCAGTCTTCTAGTAGGGACAGGGAGCACAGATACGCAGTATTTT
abundance: .
d_gene: TRBD1
j_gene: TRBJ2-3
v_gene: TRBV6-6

CDR3aa: CASRLWRNSPLHF
CDR3nt: TGTGCCAGCAGGCTTTGGAGGAATTCACCCCTCCACTTT
abundance: .
d_gene: .
j_gene: TRBJ1-6
v_gene: TRBV7-2

CDR3aa: CASSSGEEAQYF
CDR3nt: TGTGCCAGCAGCTCGGGGGAGGAGGCGCAGTATTTT
abundance: .
d_gene: .
j_gene: TRBJ2-3
v_gene: TRBV7-3

CDR3aa: CASTLGQSYGYTF
CDR3nt: TGCGCCAGCACTCTCGGACAGTCCTATGGCTACACCTTC
abundance: once
d_gene: .
j_gene: TRBJ1-2
v_gene: TRBV5-1

CDR3aa: CASSFRTGLNEKLFF
CDR3nt: TGCGCCAGCAGCTTCCGGACAGGCTTGAATGAAAAACTGTTTTTT
abundance: once
d_gene: TRBD1
j_gene: TRBJ1-4
v_gene: TRBV5-1

CDR3aa: CASSYTLTGSNTIYF
CDR3nt: TGTGCCAGCAGTTACACCCTGACAGGGTCGAACACCATATATTTT
abundance: .
d_gene: TRBD1
j_gene: TRBJ1-3
v_gene: TRBV6-5

CDR3aa: CASSLAPGTNTEAFF
CDR3nt: TGCGCCAGCAGCTTGGCCCCAGGCACAAACACTGAAGCTTTCTTT
abundance: .
d_gene: .
j_gene: TRBJ1-1
v_gene: TRBV5-1

CDR3aa: CASSLLPEGSEETQYF
CDR3nt: TGTGCCAGCAGCCTCCTCCCGGAGGGTAGCGAGGAGACCCAGTACTTC
abundance: .
d_gene: .
j_gene: TRBJ2-5
v_gene: TRBV3-1/TRBV3-2

CDR3aa: CASYHRQVETGNTIYF
CDR3nt: TGTGCCAGCTACCATCGACAGGTTGAAACTGGAAACACCATATATTTT
abundance: .
d_gene: .
j_gene: TRBJ1-3
v_gene: TRBV18

CDR3aa: CASSLGTALGGYTF
CDR3nt: TGTGCCAGCAGCTTGGGGACAGCCCTCGGTGGCTACACCTTC
abundance: .
d_gene: TRBD1
j_gene: TRBJ1-2
v_gene: TRBV7-9

CDR3aa: CASSVGGGPTDTQYF
CDR3nt: TGTGCCAGCAGCGTCGGGGGGGGACCCACAGATACGCAGTATTTT
abundance: .
d_gene: TRBD2
j_gene: TRBJ2-3
v_gene: TRBV9

CDR3aa: CASSTGYDYGYTF
CDR3nt: TGTGCCAGTAGTACAGGTTACGACTATGGCTACACCTTC
abundance: .
d_gene: .
j_gene: TRBJ1-2
v_gene: TRBV19

CDR3aa: CASSLVGGSTEAFF
CDR3nt: TGTGCCAGCAGCTTAGTCGGGGGAAGCACTGAAGCTTTCTTT
abundance: .
d_gene: .
j_gene: TRBJ1-1
v_gene: TRBV7-9